Given below is one T cell receptor beta chain in context. These data originate in a study of blood T cell repertoires in COVID-19. At the level of the study: Samples of COVID-19 (acute and convalescent) were obtained from the United States, Italy and Spain.

Germline V gene sequence: CDR1 SNHLY, CDR2 FYNNEI. With 5 bases removed from V and 0 bases from J, the gap between germline ends came to 3 bases. The CDR3 consists of 12 residues. Sequenced by immunoSEQ multiplex PCR; TCRdb stores in-frame clones only, minus some. The sample contains approximately 62,000 clones, 70% to 90% of which appear only once. Sequenced input: peripheral blood. This TCR was sampled from a human donor with active COVID-19. The donor label of this sample is uncertain. The J gene is TRBJ2-3, the V gene TRBV2; D is ambiguous. In nucleotides, the CDR3 is TGTGCCAGCAGTCCGAGCACAGATACGCAGTATTTT. It encodes CASSPSTDTQYF. The full variable domain, its missing parts supplied by reference TRBV2 and TRBJ2-3, is EPEVTQTPSHQVTQMGQEVILRCVPISNHLYFYWYRQILGQKVEFLVSFYNNEISEKSEIFDDQFSVERPDGSNFTLKIRSTKLEDSAMYFCASSPSTDTQYFGPGTRLTVL.